This TCR beta chain is drawn from a study of blood T cells in healthy people across ages. A J-beta primer mix and a sample-barcoded 5' primer were used in a second PCR of about 7 to 12 cycles. TCRdb re-derived calls from the 5' RACE reads in MiXCR, one entry per CDR3 protein. Of roughly 700,000 distinct CDR3 sequences in the sample, 45% to 50% were seen once. Germline V gives CDR1 SGDLS, CDR2 YYNGEE. This CDR3 is built from 15 residues. The V end lost 7 bases, the J end lost 0 bases, and 16 bases lay between the germline ends. Healthy individuals of Caucasian origin from Russia, aged about 6 to 100, served as donors. Every participating donor contributed roughly 11 milliliters of peripheral blood through a draw. Total RNA was isolated from each sample in quantities of at least 5 micrograms.

The sequenced sample consisted of blood. The source of this sequence is a woman in her fifties or sixties in good health. The chain is built from TRBV9 and TRBJ1-1; D ambiguous. The CDR3 loop reads CASSGQSYMNTEAFF. DNA for the CDR3: TGTGCCAGCTCCGGGCAGTCGTACATGAACACTGAAGCTTTCTTT.